This TCR beta chain was sequenced for a study of technical replicates of blood from a few donors. The assay was immunoSEQ multiplex PCR, and TCRdb's table has in-frame clones only and misses some. The sample contains fewer than 90,000 clones, 89% of which appear only once. The table lists this clone with a count of one. The V gene end was trimmed by 4 bases and the J gene end by 6 bases; junction bases not matched to a gene: 7. Per the germline V gene, CDR1 is SGDLS and CDR2 is YYNGEE. This CDR3 region has 14 residues. The sequencing input was T cells isolated from PBMCs. J is TRBJ2-1 and V is TRBV9, with TRBD2 identical over 7 bases. The clonotype was recovered from a human donor in good health. The CDR3 DNA sequence: TGTGCCAGCAGCCCCAGCGGGGTCGGCAATGAGCAGTTCTTC. Residues: CASSPSGVGNEQFF.